This is a list of T cell receptor beta chains from one sample in a study of blood T cells in healthy people across ages. Each CDR3 protein is one row after TCRdb ran MiXCR on the 5' RACE reads. The repertoire holds more than 450,000 distinct CDR3 sequences, with 25% to 35% as singletons. These same data were also listed under a study on T cells of mothers and their children.

Sequenced sample: blood. These receptors all come from a boy between 2 and 10 years old in good health. CDR3s include the opening cysteine and the closing phenylalanine or tryptophan. D genes are given only for firm matches. Rows may omit the clone size; those that give it use once, few, many or a size class.

j_call | d_call | v_call | clone_size | cdr3_nt | cdr3_aa
TRBJ2-5 | TRBD2 | TRBV10-3 | . | TGTGCCACCGGAGTCGGAACTAGCGGGGTCCAAGAGACCCAGTACTTC | CATGVGTSGVQETQYF
TRBJ2-2 | TRBD1 | TRBV7-9 | . | TGTGCCAGCAGCTCAAGGACAGGGCCCGGGGAGCTGTTTTTT | CASSSRTGPGELFF
TRBJ2-7 | TRBD1 | TRBV7-2 | few | TGTGCCAGCTCCTCCCGGACAGGGGTTTACGAGCAGTACTTC | CASSSRTGVYEQYF
TRBJ2-7 | . | TRBV6-2/TRBV6-3 | . | TGTGCCAGCAGTTACTGGAGGAACTTTTACGAGCAGTACTTC | CASSYWRNFYEQYF
TRBJ1-1 | . | TRBV7-2 | . | TGTGCCAGCAGCTTTCCGGGACAGAACACTGAAGCTTTCTTT | CASSFPGQNTEAFF
TRBJ2-1 | . | TRBV30 | . | TGTGCCTGGAGTGTACAAGGGCTGTCCAATGAGCAGTTCTTC | CAWSVQGLSNEQFF
TRBJ2-3 | TRBD2 | TRBV6-6 | . | TGTGCCAGCGACCTCGGGACTAGCTCTGAAGATACGCAGTATTTT | CASDLGTSSEDTQYF
TRBJ2-4 | TRBD1 | TRBV27 | . | TGTGCCATTCCTCCGACAGGGGGCAGGAACATTCAGTACTTC | CAIPPTGGRNIQYF
TRBJ2-7 | . | TRBV7-8 | . | TGTGCCAGCAGCCGAAATCGGGTGCAGGCCCACGAGCAGTACTTC | CASSRNRVQAHEQYF
TRBJ2-1 | TRBD1 | TRBV18 | . | TGTGCCAGCTCACGGGGGACAGGGAACAATGAGCAGTTCTTC | CASSRGTGNNEQFF
TRBJ2-3 | . | TRBV20-1 | few | TGCAGTGCTAGACCCCTTTCGGATACGCAGTATTTT | CSARPLSDTQYF
TRBJ2-1 | TRBD2 | TRBV12-3/TRBV12-4 | few | TGTGCCAGCAGTTTAAGGCGGGGAGGGGTAGGGGAGCAGTTCTTC | CASSLRRGGVGEQFF
TRBJ1-5 | . | TRBV7-2 | . | TGTGCCAGCAGCCCCTTTGGGGGCTTGGGGCAGCCCCAGCATTTT | CASSPFGGLGQPQHF
TRBJ2-2 | . | TRBV6-5 | . | TGTGCCAGCAGTTACGGGGAAACCGGGGAGCTGTTTTTT | CASSYGETGELFF
TRBJ2-1 | . | TRBV29-1 | . | TGCAGCGTTGAGGCATGGGGGTCTTCTGGCAATGAGCAGTTCTTC | CSVEAWGSSGNEQFF
TRBJ2-6 | . | TRBV28 | . | TGTGCCAGCAGTCCCAGGGACTTCTCTGGGGCCAACGTCCTGACTTTC | CASSPRDFSGANVLTF
TRBJ1-1 | TRBD1 | TRBV19 | . | TGTGCCAGTACCGCAGGGGGTTTGGGCACTGAAGCTTTCTTT | CASTAGGLGTEAFF
TRBJ2-1 | . | TRBV27 | . | TGTGCCAGCAGTTTTCCGGGACTCGCGAGGGATGAGCAGTTCTTC | CASSFPGLARDEQFF
TRBJ2-1 | . | TRBV6-5 | . | TGTGCCAGCAGTTCCCCTTTGCAGAGCTCCTACAATGAGCAGTTCTTC | CASSSPLQSSYNEQFF
TRBJ1-4 | . | TRBV12-3/TRBV12-4 | . | TGTGCCAGCAGGAGACAGGCCGCTAATGAAAAACTGTTTTTT | CASRRQAANEKLFF
TRBJ1-2 | . | TRBV27 | few | TGTGCCAGCAGTTCTACAGGGAGTGCGGGCTACACCTTC | CASSSTGSAGYTF
TRBJ2-5 | . | TRBV7-8 | . | TGTGCCAGCAGCTTGGACGGGGCCCAGTACTTC | CASSLDGAQYF
TRBJ1-5 | TRBD1 | TRBV27 | many | TGTGCCAGCAGTTTCTATACAGGGGGCAGTTATCAGCCCCAGCATTTT | CASSFYTGGSYQPQHF
TRBJ2-5 | . | TRBV5-1 | few | TGCGCCAGCAACTCCCTCGGAGGGGGAGGGAGGGGAGAGACCCAGTACTTC | CASNSLGGGGRGETQYF
TRBJ2-7 | . | TRBV11-2 | . | TGTGCCAGCAGCCGAGGCCAGGGGGGCTCCTACGAGCAGTACTTC | CASSRGQGGSYEQYF
TRBJ2-5 | TRBD2 | TRBV20-1 | few | TGCAGTGCCCAAGGGACTAGCGGGAGTCAAGAGACCCAGTACTTC | CSAQGTSGSQETQYF
TRBJ2-7 | TRBD1 | TRBV15 | . | TGTGCCACCAGCAGAGATCTCCAGGGGGCCTACGAGCAGTACTTC | CATSRDLQGAYEQYF
TRBJ2-7 | . | TRBV27 | many | TGTGCCAGCGGGAGGAATGACAGGATCTACGAGCAGTACTTC | CASGRNDRIYEQYF
TRBJ2-7 | . | TRBV20-1 | . | TGCAGTGCTCGGTTGGGACGTAAAATAGAGAGCTCCTACGAGCAGTACTTC | CSARLGRKIESSYEQYF
TRBJ2-5 | . | TRBV5-1 | many | TGCGCCAGCAGCTTTGGTACCCAAGAGACCCAGTACTTC | CASSFGTQETQYF
TRBJ1-2 | . | TRBV6-1 | . | TGTGCCAGCAGTGAGGTCCAGGGAGATGGCTACACCTTC | CASSEVQGDGYTF
TRBJ2-5 | . | TRBV20-1 | few | TGCAGTGCTAGAGATCCCCCTGGTCCCGAAGAGTACTTC | CSARDPPGPEEYF
TRBJ2-7 | . | TRBV5-1 | . | TGCGCCAGCAGCCCTACAGGGATACACGAGCAGTACTTC | CASSPTGIHEQYF
TRBJ2-1 | . | TRBV6-2/TRBV6-3 | . | TGTGCCAGCGGCCAGGGAAATGAGCAGTTCTTC | CASGQGNEQFF
TRBJ1-1 | TRBD1 | TRBV7-2 | few | TGTGCCAGCAGCTTATTTGGGACAGTGAACACTGAAGCTTTCTTT | CASSLFGTVNTEAFF
TRBJ1-4 | . | TRBV2 | . | TGTGCCAGCACTCGCTCGGGGACCATGGTTGAAAAACTGTTTTTT | CASTRSGTMVEKLFF
TRBJ2-3 | TRBD1 | TRBV20-1 | . | TGCAGTGCTAGAGGAGGGGGCGGCACAGATACGCAGTATTTT | CSARGGGGTDTQYF
TRBJ2-5 | . | TRBV10-3 | few | TGTGCCATCAGTGTAAGAGGGGAGACCCAGTACTTC | CAISVRGETQYF
TRBJ2-3 | . | TRBV29-1 | . | TGCAGCGTCTCAAATATGACAGGCAAGACAGATACGCAGTATTTT | CSVSNMTGKTDTQYF
TRBJ2-7 | TRBD1 | TRBV7-9 | . | TGTGCCAGCAGATCACAGGGGAAACACGAGCAGTACTTC | CASRSQGKHEQYF
TRBJ2-7 | . | TRBV5-6 | . | TGTGCCAGCAGCTCCGAGACGGGGGTCTACGAGCAGTACTTC | CASSSETGVYEQYF
TRBJ1-6 | TRBD1 | TRBV27 | . | TGTGCCAGCAGTTTATTCGGGACAGGGGGGTATAATTCACCCCTCCACTTT | CASSLFGTGGYNSPLHF